A single sample gave rise to the 5 T cell receptor beta chains below, sequenced in a study of early T cells in non-severe SARS-CoV-2 infection (dated by TCRdb to the early 2020s). The method was 5' RACE. Sequencing was performed on a NextSeq 500. The public reads were run again by TCRdb, first through fastp at Q25 and then through MiXCR, and only productive beta chains were kept. Under each unique CDR3 protein, matching rows form one entry showing the most common genes and DNA. Present in this sample are 35,000 to 40,000 distinct CDR3 sequences, nearly 10% of which were seen just once. The top ten clones comprise around 12% of the sample. The specimen was whole blood. All receptors come from an adult who was a healthcare worker with PCR-confirmed SARS-CoV-2 infection or an uninfected control (not recorded which).

This clonotype was picked up many times. The V gene is TRBV29-1, the J gene TRBJ2-1, with TRBD2 identical over 9 bases. The V and J ends lost 7 bases and 7 bases, in that order; junction bases with no gene match: 8. The CDR3 runs 13 residues. Germline CDR1 is SQVTM and CDR2 is ANQGSEA. CDR3: CSGASGERNEQFF. In nucleotides, the CDR3 is TGCAGCGGAGCTAGCGGGGAAAGGAATGAGCAGTTCTTC.

In its sample, this clonotype was seen many times. In nucleotides, the CDR3 is TGTGCCAGCACCGAAATAGCGGGGGGGCACACCGGGGAGCTGTTTTTT. Translation gives CASTEIAGGHTGELFF. The chain links TRBV6-4 to TRBJ2-2; 11 bases map to TRBD2. The V gene end was trimmed by 7 bases and the J gene end by 3 bases; junction bases not matched to a gene: 7. The germline CDR1 and CDR2 sequences are MRHNA and SNTAGT. There are 16 residues in the CDR3.

Comments on this clonotype: At one end, the junction sequence differs from germline, possibly due to a read error. The chain combines TRBV12-3 or TRBV12-4 with TRBJ1-4, with D uncertain. CDR3 length: 13 amino acids. The CDR3 protein is CANSFRLGEKLFF. The CDR3 DNA is TGTGCCAACAGTTTTCGTCTGGGTGAAAAACTGTTTTTT.

This clonotype was counted ten times or more. The V call is TRBV12-3 or TRBV12-4, the J call TRBJ1-2; no clear D gene. The CDR3 is 14 amino acids. Trimming removed 6 bases at V and 1 base at J, with 12 bases between. The CDR3 is CASSPINNNYGYTF. The CDR3 DNA sequence: TGTGCCAGCAGCCCAATTAACAATAACTATGGCTACACCTTC.

This clonotype has only a few counts. The gene calls are TRBV12-3 or TRBV12-4 and TRBJ2-3; D might be TRBD2 (6 bases). The CDR3 covers 14 residues. V gave up 7 bases and J gave up 0 bases, with 11 bases separating them. Here the CDR3 reads CASTLGLSTDTQYF. The CDR3 coding sequence is TGTGCCAGCACCCTGGGACTGAGCACAGATACGCAGTATTTT.